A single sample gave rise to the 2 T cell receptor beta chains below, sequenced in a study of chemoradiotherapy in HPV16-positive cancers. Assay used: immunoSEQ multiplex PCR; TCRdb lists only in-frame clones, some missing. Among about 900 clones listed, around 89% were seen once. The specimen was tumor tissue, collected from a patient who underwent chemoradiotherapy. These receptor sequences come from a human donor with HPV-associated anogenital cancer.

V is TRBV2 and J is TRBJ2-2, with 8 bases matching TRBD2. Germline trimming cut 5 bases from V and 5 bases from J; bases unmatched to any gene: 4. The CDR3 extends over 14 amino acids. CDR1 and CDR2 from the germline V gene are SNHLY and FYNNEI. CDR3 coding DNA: TGTGCCAGCAGTAGCGCGGGAGGAACCGGGGAGCTGTTTTTT. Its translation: CASSSAGGTGELFF.

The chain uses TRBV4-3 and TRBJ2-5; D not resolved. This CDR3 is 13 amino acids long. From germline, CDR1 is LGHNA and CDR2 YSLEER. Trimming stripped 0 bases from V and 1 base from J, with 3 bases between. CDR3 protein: CASSQDFQETQYF. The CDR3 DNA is TGCGCCAGCAGCCAAGACTTCCAAGAGACCCAGTACTTC.